The entry below gives a single T cell receptor (beta chain) sequence along with its context. These data come from a study of blood T cells in healthy people across ages. CDR3 length: 13 residues. Germline lookup yields CDR1 KGHSH and CDR2 LQKENI. Trimming shortened V by 8 bases and J by 4 bases, and 15 bases separated the two germline ends. The authors ran a second PCR of about 7 to 12 cycles using a sample-barcoded 5' primer and a J-beta primer mix. Unique molecular identifiers of 12 random nucleotides labeled each cDNA. TCRdb analysed the 5' RACE reads with MiXCR anew, one entry per CDR3 protein. The sample shows approximately 900,000 distinct CDR3 sequences, under 50% of them seen only once.

The chain employs TRBV18 and TRBJ2-7; perhaps TRBD1 as D (7 bases). This clonotype was sampled from a man aged 25-40 years in good health. Material: blood. The CDR3 DNA follows: TGTGCCAGCCCATCCCAGGGGGGTTACGAGCAGTACTTC. Its protein product is CASPSQGGYEQYF.